This entry lists 26 T cell receptor beta chains sequenced from one sample in a study of CD8 T cells in ankylosing spondylitis. These receptors' targets are unknown. Study outcomes and limitations: Blood from ankylosing spondylitis patients appeared to carry a characteristic roughly eight-variant TCR beta motif.

Each CDR3 protein gets one entry after TCRdb re-called the 5' RACE reads with MiXCR. Found here are about 330,000 distinct CDR3 sequences, 6.5% to 10% of them singletons; the top ten hold more than 14%. The sample taken for sequencing was blood, either unsorted or a sorted T cell fraction (not recorded which). These receptors were taken from a male donor with ankylosing spondylitis.

In this sample, this clonotype turned up a few times. This chain links TRBV5-1 with TRBJ2-7; 9 bases match TRBD2. Trimming took 0 bases from V and 6 from J; bases not matched to a gene: 7. The V gene's germline CDR1 is SGHRS and CDR2 YFSETQ. The CDR3 length is 15 residues. DNA of the CDR3: TGCGCCAGCAGCTTGGGCGGGAGGGCCTTCGTCGAGCAGTACTTC. As protein: CASSLGGRAFVEQYF.

The chain combines TRBV20-1 with TRBJ2-2; unclear D gene. The CDR3 runs 14 residues. Germline CDR1 is DFQATT and CDR2 is SNEGSKA (reference sequence). Trimming pared 0 bases from V and 1 base from J, leaving 6 bases between. CDR3 in DNA: TGCAGTGCTAGAGAGGTGGAGAACACCGGGGAGCTGTTTTTT. Protein: CSAREVENTGELFF.

This rearrangement joins TRBV28 to TRBJ1-2, with 7 positions matching TRBD1. V trimming: 6 bases; J trimming: 4 bases; junction bases outside the gene matches: 5. Germline CDR1 and CDR2: MDHEN and SYDVKM. The CDR3 contains 13 residues. The CDR3 sequence is CASRSGGSYGYTF. The CDR3, as DNA: TGTGCCAGCAGGTCAGGGGGAAGCTATGGCTACACCTTC.

This clonotype was seen more than once but under ten times. This chain links TRBV5-1 with TRBJ2-7; 12 bases agree with TRBD2. There are 16 residues in the CDR3. V was pared by 5 bases and J by 3 bases, with 9 bases of the junction left unmatched. Germline values: CDR1 SGHRS, CDR2 YFSETQ. The CDR3 is CASRPARTSGDYEQYF. The CDR3 DNA follows: TGCGCCAGCAGACCAGCCCGGACTAGCGGGGACTACGAGCAGTACTTC.

This clonotype was picked up many times. The chain combines TRBV10-3 with TRBJ2-2; D remains ambiguous. Looked up from germline, CDR1 is ENHRY and CDR2 is SYGVKD. The CDR3 contains 15 residues. Trimming took off 3 bases at V and 5 bases at J, with 13 bases between the two ends. The CDR3 region has the DNA TGTGCCATCAGTGAATTAGGCAGCGCTACCGGGGAGCTGTTTTTT. Protein sequence: CAISELGSATGELFF.

This clonotype was seen repeatedly, ten times or more. This chain connects TRBV29-1 to TRBJ2-2, with 7 bases aligning to TRBD2. There are 14 residues in the CDR3. After removal of 6 bases from V and 5 bases from J, the junction contained 9 bases not matched to a gene. CDR1 is SQVTM and CDR2 is ANQGSEA in the germline V gene. Written as DNA, the CDR3 is TGCAGCGTAACCGGGACTACAGAAACCGGGGAGCTGTTTTTT. This sequence encodes CSVTGTTETGELFF.

This clonotype has a count of ten or more. At one of its ends the junction is not consistent with the germline gene, which may arise from a read error. This chain joins TRBV5-1 and TRBJ2-1, with a possible D match to TRBD1 (5 bases). Germline V lookup: CDR1 SGHRS, CDR2 YFSETQ. The CDR3 runs to 14 residues. The chain's CDR3 is CASSLGQGYNEQFF. The CDR3 coding sequence is TGTGCCAGCAGCTTAGGGCAGGGCTACAATGAGCAGTTCTTC.

There are many counts of this clonotype. V gene TRBV30 combines with J gene TRBJ2-1; D is unresolved. Germline CDR1 and CDR2: GTSNPN and SVGIG (reference sequence). V was pared by 2 bases and J by 6 bases, with 5 bases between. This CDR3 has 11 residues. The CDR3 DNA is TGTGCCTGGAGTAAGATCAATGAGCAGTTCTTC. Its translation is CAWSKINEQFF.

This clonotype was seen more than once but under ten times. The rearrangement uses TRBV11-1 and TRBJ2-6; weak D call: TRBD2 (5 bases). Germline V gives CDR1 SGHAT, CDR2 FQDESV (reference sequence). Trimming removed 1 base at V and 0 bases at J, with 13 bases between. The CDR3 sequence is 18 residues long. The CDR3: CASSLVSRGTSGANVLTF. The CDR3 DNA is TGTGCCAGCAGCTTAGTCTCTCGGGGAACCTCTGGGGCCAACGTCCTGACTTTC.

The V and J genes are TRBV2 and TRBJ1-1; 7 nucleotides line up with TRBD1. The CDR3 length is 13 residues. The germline V gene has CDR1 SNHLY and CDR2 FYNNEI. V gave up 7 bases and J gave up 1 base; unmatched junction bases: 3. DNA for the CDR3: TGTGCCAGCATACGACAGGGGAACACTGAAGCTTTCTTT. As protein: CASIRQGNTEAFF.

This clonotype was detected a few times. This chain uses TRBV10-1 with TRBJ2-5; 7 bases fit TRBD1. Unmatched junction bases numbered 11, after V lost 5 bases and J lost 2 bases. The CDR3 extends over 16 amino acids. Looked up from germline, CDR1 is WNHNN and CDR2 is SYGVQD (reference sequence). CDR3 in DNA: TGCGCCAGCAGTAAGACCCTCCCGGGACAGCAAGAGACCCAGTACTTC. It specifies CASSKTLPGQQETQYF.

There are a few counts of this clonotype. The V gene is TRBV4-3, the J gene TRBJ2-3, with 13 bases aligning to TRBD2. V was pared by 3 bases and J by 9 bases, with 9 bases of the junction left unmatched. Germline CDR1 and CDR2: LGHNA and YSLEER. This CDR3 contains 16 residues. The CDR3 loop is CASSHGTSGKGRTQYF. CDR3 nucleotides: TGCGCCAGCAGCCATGGGACTAGCGGGAAAGGGAGAACGCAGTATTTT.

This rearrangement joins TRBV4-2 to TRBJ1-5, with D hard to call. The CDR3 consists of 15 residues. The V gene lost 1 base and the J gene lost 0 bases, with 7 bases spanning the gap. CDR1 and CDR2 (germline): LGHNA, YNFKEQ. The CDR3 reads CASSQGAGSNQPQHF. DNA of the CDR3: TGTGCCAGCAGCCAAGGGGCCGGTAGCAATCAGCCCCAGCATTTT.

The chain links TRBV28 to TRBJ2-1, with D hard to call. The CDR3 sequence is 12 residues long. Germline V gene data show CDR1 as MDHEN and CDR2 as SYDVKM. V lost 3 bases and J lost 7, with 7 bases in between. As DNA, the CDR3 is TGTGCCAGCAGTTTCGCAGCGAATGAGCAGTTCTTC. Its translation is CASSFAANEQFF.

The table lists this clonotype with a count of one. This chain joins TRBV27 and TRBJ1-5; D not resolved. The length of the CDR3 is 15 residues. From germline, CDR1 is MNHEY and CDR2 SMNVEV (reference sequence). Trimming pared 2 bases from V and 4 bases from J, leaving 12 bases between. This CDR3 reads CASSLIGPGNQPQHF. The CDR3 region has the DNA TGTGCCAGCAGTTTAATAGGTCCGGGGAATCAGCCCCAGCATTTT.

This clonotype has more than one count but fewer than ten. This chain links TRBV2 with TRBJ2-1, with 11 positions matching TRBD2. V was clipped by 6 bases and J by 3 bases; unmatched bases: 7. The CDR3 loop spans 16 amino acids. Germline V gene data show CDR1 as SNHLY and CDR2 as FYNNEI. CDR3 DNA sequence: TGTGCCAGCAGGGCCTTGGGACTAGCGGACTACAATGAGCAGTTCTTC. This gives the protein CASRALGLADYNEQFF.

This clonotype has just a few counts. The chain is built from TRBV5-1 and TRBJ2-7, with a weak D call TRBD2 (5 bases). The V gene lost 0 bases and the J gene lost 1 base, with 11 bases spanning the gap. The CDR3 has 15 residues. Per germline, CDR1 SGHRS and CDR2 YFSETQ. CDR3 protein: CASSLGWEPSYEQYF. As DNA, the CDR3 is TGCGCCAGCAGCTTGGGATGGGAGCCGTCCTACGAGCAGTACTTC.

The DNA for the CDR3 is TGTGCCAGCAGCTTAGGGGTGACTAGCGGGAGCCGAGATACGCAGTATTTT. This gives the protein CASSLGVTSGSRDTQYF. The chain recombines TRBV7-9 with TRBJ2-3; 12 bases match TRBD2. Germline V gene lookup returns CDR1 SEHNR and CDR2 FQNEAQ (reference sequence). CDR3 length: 17 amino acids. V was clipped by 1 base and J by 5 bases; unmatched bases: 7.

This clonotype showed up many times. The chain has TRBV6-1 and TRBJ2-7; 8 bases agree with TRBD2. This CDR3 has 14 amino acids. CDR1 and CDR2 (germline): MNHNS, SASEGT. V trimming: 8 bases; J trimming: 2 bases; junction bases outside the gene matches: 8. CDR3 region: CASLTDGRAYEQYF. The DNA of the CDR3 is TGTGCCAGCCTCACTGACGGGAGGGCCTACGAGCAGTACTTC.

This clonotype was counted between two and nine times. V is TRBV29-1 and J is TRBJ2-7, with a tentative D call TRBD2 (5 bases). The CDR3 contains 13 residues. V lost 7 bases, J lost 1 base, and 14 bases lay in between. The germline CDR1 and CDR2 sequences are SQVTM and ANQGSEA. CDR3 in amino acids: CSATGESSYEQYF. CDR3 DNA: TGCAGCGCAACCGGGGAGTCTTCCTACGAGCAGTACTTC.

Comment on this clonotype: An end of the junction differs from the germline gene, which may be a read error. This chain joins TRBV11-2 and TRBJ1-1, with D possibly matching TRBD1 (6 bases). Looked up from germline, CDR1 is SGHAT and CDR2 is FQNNGV. This CDR3 has 15 amino acids. The CDR3 spells CVSTFAAGANTEAFF. For the CDR3, the DNA is TGTGTCAGCACCTTTGCGGCGGGGGCGAACACTGAAGCTTTCTTT. The variable domain in full, completed from reference TRBV11-2 and TRBJ1-1, reads EAGVAQSPRYKIIEKRQSVAFWCNPISGHATLYWYQQILGQGPKLLIQFQNNGVVDDSQLPKDRFSAERLKGVDSTLKIQPAKLEDSAVYLCVSTFAAGANTEAFFGQGTRLTVV.

In this sample, this clonotype turned up many times. V is TRBV13 and J is TRBJ1-6, with no clear D. The V end was cut by 5 bases, the J end by 12 bases, with 26 bases between. Germline V gene lookup returns CDR1 PRHDT and CDR2 FYEKMQ (reference sequence). This CDR3 has 17 amino acids. The CDR3 DNA reads TGTGCCAGCAGCCCTTCCCGAGGAAGCCCTTTAGTTGGACCCCTCCACTTT. Protein sequence: CASSPSRGSPLVGPLHF.

The chain combines TRBV11-2 with TRBJ2-4; D is undetermined. V was trimmed by 3 bases and J by 0 bases, leaving 6 bases between them. The CDR3 loop spans 14 amino acids. Germline V lookup: CDR1 SGHAT, CDR2 FQNNGV. CDR3 DNA: TGTGCCAGCAGCTTCGCAGCAGCCAAAAACATTCAGTACTTC. Its translation is CASSFAAAKNIQYF.

This clonotype turned up a few times. CDR3 coding DNA: TGTGCCAGCAGCAGCGGGCCCTACGGAAATCAGCCCCAGCATTTT. It encodes CASSSGPYGNQPQHF. This rearrangement joins TRBV3-1 to TRBJ1-5; D remains ambiguous. Germline CDR1 LGHDT, CDR2 YNNKEL (reference sequence). This CDR3 is built from 15 residues. V was cut by 5 bases and J by 4 bases, with 15 bases left in between.

This clonotype was detected only a few times. The chain has TRBV5-1 and TRBJ2-1; D gene uncertain. Germline V gene lookup returns CDR1 SGHRS and CDR2 YFSETQ. The CDR3 is 15 amino acids. V was cut by 4 bases and J by 5 bases, with 16 bases left in between. Here the CDR3 reads CASSPAARADNEQFF. The DNA for the CDR3 is TGCGCCAGCAGCCCGGCCGCAAGGGCCGACAATGAGCAGTTCTTC.

The rearrangement uses TRBV2 and TRBJ2-7, with D tentatively TRBD2 (5 bases). Trimming shortened V by 8 bases and J by 9 bases, and 23 bases separated the two germline ends. CDR3 size: 14 residues. Germline CDR1 is SNHLY and CDR2 is FYNNEI. The CDR3 region is CASPPSGEGIGQYF. The CDR3 nucleotides are TGTGCCAGCCCCCCAAGCGGAGAAGGTATCGGGCAGTACTTC.